The clone carrying this T cell receptor beta chain was recorded at least ten times. Its antigen remains unidentified. TCRdb independently ran MiXCR on the RT-PCR reads; one entry per CDR3 protein. The sample records approximately 170,000 distinct CDR3 sequences, 10% to 15% being singletons. These data originate in a study of response to subunit inactivated influenza vaccine. Study results and caveats: After each seasonal influenza vaccination, few new T cells are recruited, the authors suggested.

CDR3 length: 16 residues. With 3 bases removed from V and 4 bases from J, the gap between germline ends came to 13 bases. Germline assignment: CDR1 LGHNA and CDR2 YSLEER. This sample also appeared in a second study, on T cells expressing NK-cell markers. As that report states: Researchers built TCR beta cDNA using 5'RACE template switching with UMIs.

Source: CD8+ T cells sorted from PBMCs, taken about 11 days after vaccination. The rearrangement links TRBV4-3 to TRBJ1-6; D is possibly TRBD1 (5 bases). The sequence was collected from a man aged 50-60 years who received an inactivated influenza vaccine. The CDR3 here is CASSHRTGTYNSPLHF. The CDR3, as DNA: TGCGCCAGCAGCCATAGGACCGGGACTTATAATTCACCCCTCCACTTT.